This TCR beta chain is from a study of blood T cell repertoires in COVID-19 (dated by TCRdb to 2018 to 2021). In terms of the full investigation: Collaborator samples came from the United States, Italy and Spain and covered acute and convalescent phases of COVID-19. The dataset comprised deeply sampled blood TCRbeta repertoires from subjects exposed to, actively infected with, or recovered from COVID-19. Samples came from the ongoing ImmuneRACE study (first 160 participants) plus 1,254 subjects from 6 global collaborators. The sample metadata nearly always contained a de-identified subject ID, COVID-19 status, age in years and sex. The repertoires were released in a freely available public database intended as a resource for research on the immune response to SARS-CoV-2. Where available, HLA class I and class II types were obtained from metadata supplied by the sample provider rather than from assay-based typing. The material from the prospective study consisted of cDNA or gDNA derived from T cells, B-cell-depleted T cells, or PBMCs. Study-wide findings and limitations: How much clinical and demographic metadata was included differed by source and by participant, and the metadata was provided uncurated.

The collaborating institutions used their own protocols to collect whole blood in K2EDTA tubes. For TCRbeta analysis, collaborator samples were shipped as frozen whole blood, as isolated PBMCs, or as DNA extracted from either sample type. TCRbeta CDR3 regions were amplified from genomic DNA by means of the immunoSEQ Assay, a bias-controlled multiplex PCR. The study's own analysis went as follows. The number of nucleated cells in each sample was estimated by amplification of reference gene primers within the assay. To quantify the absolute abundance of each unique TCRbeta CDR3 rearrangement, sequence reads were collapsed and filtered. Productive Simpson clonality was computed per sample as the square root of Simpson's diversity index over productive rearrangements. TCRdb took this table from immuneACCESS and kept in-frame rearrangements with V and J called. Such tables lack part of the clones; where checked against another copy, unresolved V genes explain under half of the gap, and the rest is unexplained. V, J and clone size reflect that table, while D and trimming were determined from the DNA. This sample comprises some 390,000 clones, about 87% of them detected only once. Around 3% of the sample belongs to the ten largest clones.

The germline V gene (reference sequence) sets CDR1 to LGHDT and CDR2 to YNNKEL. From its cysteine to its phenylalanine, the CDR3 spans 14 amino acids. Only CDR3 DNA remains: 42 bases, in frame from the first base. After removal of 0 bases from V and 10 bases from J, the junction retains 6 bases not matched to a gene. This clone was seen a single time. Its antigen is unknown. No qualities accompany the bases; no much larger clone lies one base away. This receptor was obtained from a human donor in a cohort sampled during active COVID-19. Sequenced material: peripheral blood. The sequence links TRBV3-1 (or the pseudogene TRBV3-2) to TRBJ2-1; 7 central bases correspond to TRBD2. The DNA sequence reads TGTGCCAGCAGCCAAGATCCGCGGGGGAGAGAGCAGTTCTTC. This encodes CASSQDPRGREQFF.